Listed below are T cell receptor beta chains from one sample, sequenced in a study of CDR3 diversity in severe acne. One entry per CDR3 protein results from TCRdb running MiXCR on the PCR reads. The sample records about 97,000 distinct CDR3 sequences, roughly 51% being singletons. Material: blood. The origin of the receptors is a male donor with acne. CDR3s include the opening cysteine and the closing phenylalanine or tryptophan.

TRBV20-1	TRBJ2-1	CSVALTSGPHEQFF
TRBV20-1	TRBJ1-1	CSATTGTANTEAFF
TRBV7-3	TRBJ2-5	CASSLGTGGRETQYF
TRBV15	TRBJ1-4	CATSRQTGGGKLFF
TRBV7-4	TRBJ2-5	CASSIRTVGTIETQYF
TRBV6-5	TRBJ1-1	CASALGQGNTEAFF
TRBV24-1	TRBJ2-2	CATSDDRAGELFF
TRBV10-1	TRBJ1-5	CASSFDGSYNQPQHF
TRBV7-6	TRBJ2-1	CASSTGLAGDHNEQFF
TRBV4-3	TRBJ1-3	CASSFYICSARVPASGNTIYF
TRBV19	TRBJ1-1	CASNNRGNTEAFF
TRBV29-1	TRBJ1-3	CSARDRVRNTIYF
TRBV2	TRBJ1-1	CASGTGVNTEAFF
TRBV4-2	TRBJ2-1	CASSQDHLGSNEQFF
TRBV13	TRBJ2-1	CASSTGLAGTSEQFF
TRBV2	TRBJ2-7	CASKSYEQYF
TRBV28	TRBJ2-7	CASSFVLSYEQYF
TRBV10-2	TRBJ2-7	CASSSSGDEQYF
TRBV11-2	TRBJ1-2	CASSLGDGGYGYTF
TRBV24-1	TRBJ1-1	CATSGRMNTEAFF
TRBV4-2	TRBJ2-7	CASSQDSSSGSYEQYF
TRBV28	TRBJ1-2	CASSGAGQPYGYTF
TRBV2	TRBJ2-2	CATGEYVAGELFF
TRBV7-8	TRBJ1-6	CASSYDHYNSPLHF
TRBV9	TRBJ1-2	CASSSDGTGEFGYTF
TRBV9	TRBJ2-2	CASSPQGGGGELFF
TRBV11-2	TRBJ2-7	CASSPIGTGGFYEQYF
TRBV14	TRBJ2-7	CASSTLAGVSYEQYF
TRBV5-1	TRBJ2-7	CASSLAGVGAPDYEQYF
TRBV7-2	TRBJ1-6	CASTLDRGLRGDSPLHF